This T cell receptor beta chain was recovered during a study of T cell responses to AZD1222 COVID-19 vaccine. Germline V gives CDR1 SGHTA, CDR2 FQGNSA. V lost 1 base to trimming and J lost 0 bases, with 9 bases between them. This CDR3 region has 15 residues. The method was immunoSEQ multiplex PCR; TCRdb's version includes in-frame clones alone and lacks a portion of them. The profile covers about 200,000 clones, with about 92% appearing a single time and about 3.6% taken by the ten largest. To note about this clone: Its antigen is still unknown.

Study-level results: Vaccine-associated CD4 TCRs spanned spike, dominant at 160-218 and 743-854. A reported finding is that nearly half of spike-specific TCRs target unmutated variant regions. The donor group comprised mostly white British people and more females; the analysis possibly underestimated clonal diversity. Repertoire sampling was restricted to post-peak T cell response timepoints.

The sample consisted of peripheral blood, taken 28 days after the second dose of the MenACWY control vaccine. The receptor comes from an adult who received the MenACWY meningococcal vaccine as a control. The rearrangement uses TRBV7-2 and TRBJ2-5, with D unresolved. CDR3 sequence: CASSLEIQYQETQYF. The CDR3 DNA reads TGTGCCAGCAGCTTAGAGATCCAGTACCAAGAGACCCAGTACTTC.